The 12 T cell receptor beta chains below come from one sample, sequenced in a study of blood T cell repertoires in COVID-19. Data came from immunoSEQ multiplex PCR; TCRdb stores just in-frame clones and leaves some out. The sample shows 100,000 to 150,000 clones, 84% of them seen only once. Sequenced material: PBMCs or T cells enriched from blood (not recorded which). These receptor sequences come from a woman aged 25 to 39 who had recovered from COVID-19.

Only one count was recorded for this clone. The gene calls are TRBV10-3 and TRBJ2-1, with 14 nucleotides matching TRBD2. CDR1 and CDR2 (germline): ENHRY, SYGVKD. The CDR3 is 15 amino acids. V was clipped by 0 bases and J by 10 bases; unmatched bases: 2. The CDR3 sequence: CAISESGLAGVEQFF. In DNA form, the CDR3 reads TGTGCCATCAGTGAGTCGGGACTAGCGGGAGTGGAGCAGTTCTTC.

V gene TRBV28 combines with J gene TRBJ1-2, with D unclear. The CDR3 loop spans 14 amino acids. Trimming took 4 bases from V and 8 from J, leaving 17 bases between them. Germline assignment: CDR1 MDHEN and CDR2 SYDVKM. CDR3 DNA sequence: TGTGCCAGCAGTTCACCCGGGTGGAGTGGCGGCTACACCTTC. Translation gives CASSSPGWSGGYTF.

The rearrangement uses TRBV27 and TRBJ2-5, with 7 bases aligning to TRBD2. Germline assignment: CDR1 MNHEY and CDR2 SMNVEV (reference sequence). The CDR3 covers 16 residues. Trimming took 5 bases from V and 5 from J; bases not matched to a gene: 14. DNA for the CDR3: TGTGCCAGCAGTCCCACCGGCGGGGGACCAGGGGAGACCCAGTACTTC. Amino acid sequence: CASSPTGGGPGETQYF.

The chain is built from TRBV7-9 and TRBJ2-3, with 12 bases lining up with TRBD2. The ends lost 4 bases at V and 4 bases at J; junction bases unmatched: 9. CDR1 SEHNR and CDR2 FQNEAQ come from the germline V gene (reference sequence). CDR3 size: 17 residues. The CDR3 DNA follows: TGTGCCAGCAGCTGGGGACTAGCGGGCGCCAGGGCAGATACGCAGTATTTT. Translating gives CASSWGLAGARADTQYF.

The chain has TRBV4-1 and TRBJ2-1, with 10 bases that match TRBD1. Germline CDR1 is MGHRA and CDR2 is YSYEKL. The V segment lost 3 bases and the J segment 5 bases; nucleotides outside the gene matches: 10. This CDR3 contains 17 residues. The CDR3 DNA reads TGCGCCAGCAGCCAGGTTGGCGGGACAGGGGTACACAATGAGCAGTTCTTC. It yields the protein CASSQVGGTGVHNEQFF.

The chain recombines TRBV4-2 with TRBJ1-4, with 7 bases matching TRBD1. The germline V gene encodes CDR1 LGHNA and CDR2 YNFKEQ. CDR3 length: 13 residues. Germline trimming cut 1 base from V and 7 bases from J; bases unmatched to any gene: 0. CDR3 coding DNA: TGTGCCAGCAGCCAAGGACAGGGTGAAAAACTGTTTTTT. Protein product: CASSQGQGEKLFF.

The gene calls are TRBV18 and TRBJ1-3; D is perhaps TRBD1 (5 bases). Per germline, CDR1 KGHSH and CDR2 LQKENI. The V and J ends lost 3 bases and 4 bases respectively, with 19 bases between them. The CDR3 contains 17 residues. CDR3 DNA: TGTGCCAGCTCACCTCAGGCGTCAGGGCGTTCCGGAAACACCATATATTTT. This translates into CASSPQASGRSGNTIYF.

The J gene is TRBJ2-5, the V gene TRBV11-3, with TRBD1 identical over 7 bases. With 3 bases clipped from V and 7 bases from J, the junction kept 5 bases outside the gene matches. CDR1 SGHNT and CDR2 YENEEA come from the germline V gene. The CDR3 has 13 residues. CDR3 protein: CASSFDRDGTQYF. CDR3 bases: TGTGCCAGCAGCTTCGACAGGGACGGGACCCAGTACTTC.

This clone was counted a few times. The chain carries TRBV7-2 and TRBJ2-1; D is unresolved. Trimming shortened V by 4 bases and J by 2 bases, and 12 bases separated the two germline ends. This CDR3 comprises 15 residues. Germline CDR1 reads SGHTA; CDR2 reads FQGNSA. The CDR3 is CASSSNQQAYNEQFF. In nucleotides, the CDR3 is TGTGCCAGCAGCTCCAACCAGCAGGCCTACAATGAGCAGTTCTTC.

About this clone itself: Relative to the germline gene, one junction end is altered; a read error may explain this. The chain links TRBV9 to TRBJ2-3; 8 bases agree with TRBD1. Germline-derived CDR1 and CDR2 are SGDLS and YYNGEE. This CDR3 region has 17 residues. The CDR3 DNA reads as TGTGCCAGCAGCGTAGGGGCAGGGGGCGAATTCACACATACGCAGTATTTT. Its protein is CASSVGAGGEFTHTQYF.

This clone was picked up one time. The rearrangement joins TRBV11-3 to TRBJ2-3; tentative D call: TRBD2 (5 bases). Trimming pared 0 bases from V and 0 bases from J, leaving 10 bases between. This CDR3 is 16 amino acids long. The germline V gene encodes CDR1 SGHNT and CDR2 YENEEA. CDR3 DNA: TGTGCCAGCAGCTTAGATGCAACGGGGAGCACAGATACGCAGTATTTT. Its translation: CASSLDATGSTDTQYF.

The rearrangement joins TRBV5-6 to TRBJ2-3; 7 nucleotides agree with TRBD2. The length of the CDR3 is 17 residues. With V trimmed by 2 bases and J by 0 bases, 9 bases remained unmatched. Germline loops: CDR1 SGHDT, CDR2 YYEEEE. The CDR3 is CASSFPLAEPSTDTQYF. CDR3 DNA sequence: TGTGCCAGCAGCTTTCCGCTAGCGGAACCTAGCACAGATACGCAGTATTTT.